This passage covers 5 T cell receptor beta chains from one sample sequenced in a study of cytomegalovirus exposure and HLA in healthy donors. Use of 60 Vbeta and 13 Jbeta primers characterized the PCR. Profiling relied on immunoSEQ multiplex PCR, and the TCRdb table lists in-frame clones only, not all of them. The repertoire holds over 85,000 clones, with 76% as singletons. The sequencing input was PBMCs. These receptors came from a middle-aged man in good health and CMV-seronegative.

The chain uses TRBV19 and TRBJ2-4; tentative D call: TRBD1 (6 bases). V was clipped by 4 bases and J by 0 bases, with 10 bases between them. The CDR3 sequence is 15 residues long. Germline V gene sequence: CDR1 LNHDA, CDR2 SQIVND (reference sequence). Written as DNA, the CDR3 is TGTGCCAGTAGTACGGCCAGGGGAGCCAAAAACATTCAGTACTTC. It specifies CASSTARGAKNIQYF.

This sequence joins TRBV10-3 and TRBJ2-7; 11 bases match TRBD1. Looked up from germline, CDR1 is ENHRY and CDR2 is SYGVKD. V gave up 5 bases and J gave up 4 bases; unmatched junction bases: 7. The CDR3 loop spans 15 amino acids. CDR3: CAISPGQGGYYEQYF. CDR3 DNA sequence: TGTGCCATCAGTCCGGGACAGGGGGGCTATTACGAGCAGTACTTC.

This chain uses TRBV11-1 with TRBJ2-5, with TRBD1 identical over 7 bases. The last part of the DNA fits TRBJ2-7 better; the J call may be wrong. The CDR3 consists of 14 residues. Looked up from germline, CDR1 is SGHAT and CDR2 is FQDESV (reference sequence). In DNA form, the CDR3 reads TGTGCCAGCAGCTTACAGGGGGTTATCTACGAGCAGTACTTC. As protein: CASSLQGVIYEQYF.

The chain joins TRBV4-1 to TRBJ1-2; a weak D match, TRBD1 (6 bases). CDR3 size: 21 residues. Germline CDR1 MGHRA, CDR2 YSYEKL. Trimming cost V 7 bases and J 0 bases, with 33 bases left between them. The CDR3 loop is CASTARWGQGILTGANYGYTF. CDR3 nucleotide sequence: TGCGCCAGCACCGCAAGATGGGGGCAGGGGATACTCACCGGAGCTAACTATGGCTACACCTTC.

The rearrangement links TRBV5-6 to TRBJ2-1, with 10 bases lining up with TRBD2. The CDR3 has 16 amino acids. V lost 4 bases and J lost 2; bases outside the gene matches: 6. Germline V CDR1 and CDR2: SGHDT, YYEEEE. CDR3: CASSGLAGGPYNEQFF. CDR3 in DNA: TGTGCCAGCAGCGGATTAGCGGGAGGACCCTACAATGAGCAGTTCTTC.